The 9 T cell receptor beta chains given below trace back to one sample, sequenced in a study of T cells in localized non-small cell lung cancer. The protocol was immunoSEQ multiplex PCR, while the TCRdb copy is restricted to in-frame clones and leaves out a portion. There are just over 20,000 clones in the sample; 85% to 90% occur only once, and approximately 16% lies in the top ten. Sequences were derived from PBMCs, sampled before any cancer treatment. These TCRs come from a woman aged 35 to 70 with stage II squamous cell lung carcinoma.

The chain links TRBV28 to TRBJ2-7; 9 positions match TRBD1. J was trimmed by 3 bases and V by 4 bases; bases with no gene match: 4. Germline assignment: CDR1 MDHEN and CDR2 SYDVKM. This CDR3 has 14 residues. The CDR3 coding sequence is TGTGCCAGCAGTTCCCGGGACAGGGACTACGAGCAGTACTTC. Its protein product is CASSSRDRDYEQYF.

The chain joins TRBV15 to TRBJ2-2; tentative D call: TRBD2 (6 bases). This CDR3 spans 13 amino acids. V shed 6 bases and J shed 4 bases, with 9 bases lying between them. Germline V gene lookup returns CDR1 LNHNV and CDR2 YYDKDF (reference sequence). The CDR3 protein is CATREGSTGELFF. CDR3 DNA: TGTGCCACCAGGGAGGGTTCCACCGGGGAGCTGTTTTTT. Complete variable domain (other parts from reference TRBV15 and TRBJ2-2): DAMVIQNPRYQVTQFGKPVTLSCSQTLNHNVMYWYQQKSSQAPKLLFHYYDKDFNNEADTPDNFQSRRPNTSFCFLDIRSPGLGDTAMYLCATREGSTGELFFGEGSRLTVL.

The rearrangement joins TRBV5-1 to TRBJ2-1; D possibly corresponds to TRBD2 (7 bases). The germline CDR1 and CDR2 sequences are SGHRS and YFSETQ. V dropped 4 bases and J dropped 10 bases, with 24 bases sitting between them. The CDR3 covers 16 residues. The CDR3 region has the DNA TGCGCCAGCAGCCCTCTCGGGGCAGGGGCCGGGGGGGAGCAGTTCTTC. Its protein is CASSPLGAGAGGEQFF.

The rearrangement uses TRBV7-9 and TRBJ2-3; no reliable D call. Per the germline V gene, CDR1 is SEHNR and CDR2 is FQNEAQ (reference sequence). The germline V and J ends were trimmed by 1 base and 4 bases, with 15 bases remaining between them. The CDR3 spans 16 residues. The CDR3 coding sequence is TGTGCCAGCAGCTTAGGTGCCAGGCCTAAGTCAGATACGCAGTATTTT. It codes for CASSLGARPKSDTQYF.

The J gene is TRBJ2-3, the V gene TRBV6-5, with unresolved D. The CDR3 totals 14 residues. V lost 0 bases and J lost 4, with 8 bases in between. Germline V CDR1 and CDR2: MNHEY, SVGAGI. The CDR3 bases are TGTGCCAGCAGTTACTCCGAAAGGCCAGATACGCAGTATTTT. Protein sequence: CASSYSERPDTQYF.

V is TRBV5-1 and J is TRBJ2-7, with TRBD2 identical over 11 bases. The V gene end was trimmed by 2 bases and the J gene end by 1 base; junction bases not matched to a gene: 5. The length of the CDR3 is 16 residues. The germline V gene encodes CDR1 SGHRS and CDR2 YFSETQ. The CDR3 sequence is CASSLGGTSGSYEQYF. CDR3 sequence (DNA): TGCGCCAGCAGCTTAGGCGGGACTAGCGGATCCTACGAGCAGTACTTC.

The chain carries TRBV28 and TRBJ1-2; tentatively, D is TRBD1 (5 bases). CDR1 is MDHEN, CDR2 SYDVKM, per germline. The CDR3 loop spans 12 amino acids. Trimming took 6 bases from V and 7 from J, leaving 12 bases between them. The CDR3 coding sequence is TGTGCCAGCAGCCTGGGAGGGACTGGCTACACCTTC. Its translation: CASSLGGTGYTF.

This clone has only one observation. The chain carries TRBV7-8 and TRBJ2-2, with 11 positions matching TRBD2. Germline CDR1 is SGHVS and CDR2 is FQNEAQ. Losses at the gene ends were 3 bases for V and 1 base for J; bases not matched to a gene: 1. This CDR3 is 16 amino acids long. CDR3 in DNA: TGTGCCAGCAGCTTGGGACTAGCGGTGAACACCGGGGAGCTGTTTTTT. It codes for CASSLGLAVNTGELFF.

This clone was counted a single time. The genes are TRBV5-1 and TRBJ2-1; no definite D call. The germline V gene encodes CDR1 SGHRS and CDR2 YFSETQ. The CDR3 consists of 11 residues. V lost 4 bases and J lost 9, with 8 bases in between. The CDR3: CASSNSLEQFF. For the CDR3, the DNA is TGCGCCAGCAGCAATTCCCTTGAGCAGTTCTTC. Supplemented by reference TRBV5-1 and TRBJ2-1, the full variable domain reads KAGVTQTPRYLIKTRGQQVTLSCSPISGHRSVSWYQQTPGQGLQFLFEYFSETQRNKGNFPGRFSGRQFSNSRSEMNVSTLELGDSALYLCASSNSLEQFFGPGTRLTVL.